These T cell receptor beta chains were read from a single sample in a study of T cell repertoires in cytomegalovirus infection. MiXCR, run by TCRdb on the reads, gives a single entry per CDR3 protein. The sample has hundreds of thousands of distinct CDR3 sequences, about 17% seen once. Sequenced material: PBMCs. The receptor source for this set is a human donor in good health (CMV status not recorded). Some clones in this sample may be carry-over from other donors' samples. CDR3s include the opening cysteine and the closing phenylalanine or tryptophan. D genes are given only for firm matches. Clone size is shown for a subset of rows, as once, few, many or a class of expanded clone.

V: TRBV29-1; size: few; D: TRBD1; J: TRBJ2-2; CDR3: CSVRQGAGTGELFF; DNA: TGCAGCGTTCGACAGGGGGCAGGCACCGGGGAGCTGTTTTTT
V: TRBV4-3; size: .; D: .; J: TRBJ2-2; CDR3: CASSQSAGAGELFF; DNA: TGCGCCAGCAGCCAGTCGGCAGGGGCCGGGGAGCTGTTTTTT
V: TRBV11-2; size: many; D: TRBD1; J: TRBJ1-1; CDR3: CASSHSPLRDRGLAEAFF; DNA: TGTGCCAGCAGCCACTCACCCCTTCGGGACAGGGGTCTCGCTGAAGCTTTCTTT
V: TRBV11-2; size: few; D: TRBD2; J: TRBJ2-3; CDR3: CASSSIAGISTDTQYF; DNA: TGTGCCAGCAGCTCCATAGCGGGGATAAGCACAGATACGCAGTATTTT
V: TRBV28; size: .; D: .; J: TRBJ2-1; CDR3: CAILAGSYNEQFF; DNA: TGTGCCATCCTGGCGGGGAGCTACAATGAGCAGTTCTTC
V: TRBV9; size: .; D: TRBD2; J: TRBJ2-5; CDR3: CASSVEAGVGTQYF; DNA: TGTGCCAGCAGCGTAGAGGCGGGAGTCGGGACCCAGTACTTC
V: TRBV7-9; size: few; D: .; J: TRBJ2-1; CDR3: CASMLGNEQFF; DNA: TGTGCCAGCATGCTAGGGAATGAGCAGTTCTTC
V: TRBV20-1; size: .; D: TRBD1; J: TRBJ1-5; CDR3: CSALSETGNQPQHF; DNA: TGCAGTGCTCTTTCGGAGACAGGGAATCAGCCCCAGCATTTT
V: TRBV7-9; size: few; D: .; J: TRBJ2-3; CDR3: CASSLLEGPTDTQYF; DNA: TGTGCCAGCAGCTTATTGGAGGGCCCCACAGATACGCAGTATTTT
V: TRBV5-1; size: .; D: TRBD1; J: TRBJ2-5; CDR3: CASSSQPGQGSQETQYF; DNA: TGCGCCAGCAGCTCCCAACCGGGACAGGGTTCCCAAGAGACCCAGTACTTC
V: TRBV6-2/TRBV6-3; size: few; D: TRBD1; J: TRBJ1-1; CDR3: CASSPGTAANTEAFF; DNA: TGTGCCAGCAGTCCCGGGACAGCAGCGAACACTGAAGCTTTCTTT
V: TRBV10-3; size: few; D: .; J: TRBJ2-7; CDR3: CAISESWQGGLGLDEQYF; DNA: TGTGCCATCAGTGAGTCTTGGCAGGGGGGATTAGGTTTGGACGAGCAGTACTTC
V: TRBV20-1; size: few; D: .; J: TRBJ1-5; CDR3: CSAPGERPFNQPQHF; DNA: TGCAGTGCTCCGGGGGAACGCCCATTTAATCAGCCCCAGCATTTT
V: TRBV2; size: .; D: .; J: TRBJ2-4; CDR3: CASSDAGAGDKNIQYF; DNA: TGTGCCAGCAGTGACGCGGGGGCTGGCGACAAAAACATTCAGTACTTC
V: TRBV25-1; size: .; D: TRBD1; J: TRBJ1-4; CDR3: CASSVLSGQFNELFF; DNA: TGTGCCAGCAGTGTTCTCTCGGGACAGTTTAATGAACTGTTTTTT
V: TRBV6-5; size: few; D: .; J: TRBJ2-1; CDR3: CASSPPPPRAGNEQFF; DNA: TGTGCCAGCAGTCCCCCCCCGCCTAGGGCGGGGAATGAGCAGTTCTTC
V: TRBV7-9; size: many; D: TRBD1; J: TRBJ1-2; CDR3: CASSFGTANYGYTF; DNA: TGTGCCAGCAGCTTTGGGACAGCTAACTATGGCTACACCTTC
V: TRBV7-8; size: few; D: .; J: TRBJ1-5; CDR3: CASSRSSPRDAPLQPQHF; DNA: TGTGCCAGCAGCCGGTCTAGCCCCCGGGACGCCCCTCTTCAGCCCCAGCATTTT
V: TRBV5-4; size: few; D: .; J: TRBJ2-7; CDR3: CASSTGPPNEQYF; DNA: TGTGCCAGCAGCACCGGCCCCCCCAACGAGCAGTACTTC
V: TRBV7-9; size: many; D: TRBD1; J: TRBJ1-4; CDR3: CASSLSGGTDEKLFF; DNA: TGTGCCAGCAGCTTATCAGGGGGCACTGATGAAAAACTGTTTTTT
V: TRBV29-1; size: .; D: .; J: TRBJ2-7; CDR3: CSFRRRGEYEQYF; DNA: TGCAGCTTCCGTCGGAGGGGAGAATACGAGCAGTACTTC
V: TRBV6-4; size: once; D: .; J: TRBJ1-1; CDR3: CASSGDPIFGTEAFF; DNA: TGTGCCAGCAGTGGGGACCCTATCTTTGGAACTGAAGCTTTCTTT
V: TRBV2; size: few; D: TRBD2; J: TRBJ2-3; CDR3: CASSAGRVTDTQYF; DNA: TGTGCCAGCAGTGCGGGGAGGGTCACAGATACGCAGTATTTT